These 14 T cell receptor beta chains share one sample of origin, sequenced in a study of cytomegalovirus exposure and HLA in healthy donors (dated by TCRdb to 2016 to 2017). Library method: the immunoSEQ multiplex PCR assay. A mixture of 60 forward primers for TCR Vbeta segments and 13 reverse primers for TCR Jbeta segments was used in the multiplex PCR. This immuneACCESS table, as held by TCRdb, lists in-frame sequences with V and J called but not all clones. Of the missing ones, under half trace to an unresolved V gene in checked studies; the others have no known cause. The sample yields about 150,000 clones; approximately 86% were counted once. Roughly 1.9% of the sample rests with the top ten. The sample was PBMCs. The receptors were gathered from a woman between 18 and 30 years old in good health and CMV-seronegative.

V and J are TRBV2 and TRBJ2-1; TRBD1 matches 7 bases. The CDR3 totals 12 residues. Trimming cost V 8 bases and J 9 bases; bases outside gene matches: 7. Germline values: CDR1 SNHLY, CDR2 FYNNEI. The DNA for the CDR3 is TGTGCCAGCGCGTCCCAGGGGGTTGAGCAGTTCTTC. This codes for CASASQGVEQFF.

This clone was detected once. The genes are TRBV27 and TRBJ1-4; no clear D gene. Trimming took off 4 bases at V and 2 bases at J, with 20 bases between the two ends. This CDR3 is built from 18 residues. The germline gives CDR1 MNHEY, CDR2 SMNVEV (reference sequence). CDR3 coding DNA: TGTGCCAGCAGTTCTAGAAGGCCCCCCGACGCGACTAATGAAAAACTGTTTTTT. Encoded protein: CASSSRRPPDATNEKLFF.

This chain joins TRBV5-1 and TRBJ2-5; TRBD2 agrees at 10 bases. The J call may be incorrect, as the DNA end agrees better with TRBJ2-7. The CDR3 loop spans 14 amino acids. Germline V gene sequence: CDR1 SGHRS, CDR2 YFSETQ. The CDR3 bases are TGCGCCAGCACTAGCGGGAGTGGCTCCTACGAGCAGTACTTC. The encoded protein is CASTSGSGSYEQYF.

This clone was detected only a few times. This chain uses TRBV13 with TRBJ2-2, with TRBD1 matching 7 bases. The J segment lost 4 bases and the V segment lost 5 bases, leaving 7 bases of the junction unmatched. Germline V gene sequence: CDR1 PRHDT, CDR2 FYEKMQ (reference sequence). The CDR3 covers 15 residues. In DNA form, the CDR3 reads TGTGCCAGCAGCCTCGGGACAGACGTCACCGGGGAGCTGTTTTTT. Translation: CASSLGTDVTGELFF.

This clone showed up just a few times. The J gene is TRBJ1-4, the V gene TRBV27; D is ambiguous. Trimming left V 6 bases short and J 0 bases short, with 8 bases between. Germline lookup yields CDR1 MNHEY and CDR2 SMNVEV (reference sequence). This CDR3 has 14 residues. CDR3 nucleotide sequence: TGTGCCAGCAGCGTGGAGGCAACTAATGAAAAACTGTTTTTT. Amino acids: CASSVEATNEKLFF.

V gene TRBV27 combines with J gene TRBJ1-2; 8 bases agree with TRBD1. The CDR3 extends over 17 amino acids. Germline V gene data show CDR1 as MNHEY and CDR2 as SMNVEV (reference sequence). The V segment lost 0 bases and the J segment 3 bases; nucleotides outside the gene matches: 9. CDR3 loop: CASSLSGTGTLHYGYTF. The CDR3 bases are TGTGCCAGCAGTTTATCCGGGACAGGAACCCTCCACTATGGCTACACCTTC.

The V call is TRBV6-6, the J call TRBJ1-1; a weak D match, TRBD1 (6 bases). The CDR3 has 15 amino acids. The V gene's germline CDR1 is MNHNY and CDR2 SVGAGI (reference sequence). With 6 bases removed from V and 3 bases from J, the gap between germline ends came to 17 bases. As DNA, the CDR3 is TGTGCCAGCAGGACCTACAGGGACGCGGACACTGAAGCTTTCTTT. Encoded protein: CASRTYRDADTEAFF.

J is TRBJ2-7 and V is TRBV2, with D tentatively TRBD1 (6 bases). Deletions cut 7 bases from V and 6 bases from J, with 10 bases between. The CDR3 has 11 amino acids. From germline, CDR1 is SNHLY and CDR2 FYNNEI. For the CDR3, the DNA is TGTGCCAGCAAAGGGGGATCCGAGCAGTACTTC. It translates to CASKGGSEQYF.

V and J are TRBV7-3 and TRBJ1-2; a possible D gene is TRBD1 (6 bases). Trimming pared 4 bases from V and 3 bases from J, leaving 15 bases between. The germline gives CDR1 SGHTA, CDR2 FQGTGA. The CDR3 is 15 residues long. CDR3 sequence (DNA): TGTGCCAGCAGCTCACAGGGTAGGAACGACTATGGCTACACCTTC. This gives the protein CASSSQGRNDYGYTF.

This clone turned up a few times. The J gene is TRBJ2-1, the V gene TRBV30; 10 bases match TRBD2. The V gene end was trimmed by 2 bases and the J gene end by 7 bases; junction bases not matched to a gene: 8. The germline CDR1 and CDR2 sequences are GTSNPN and SVGIG (reference sequence). This CDR3 region has 15 residues. CDR3 coding DNA: TGTGCCTGGAGTAGTCTAGGACTAGCGGCTAATGAGCAGTTCTTC. It specifies CAWSSLGLAANEQFF.

J is TRBJ2-3 and V is TRBV9; no firm D call. The CDR3 covers 15 residues. V was pared by 2 bases and J by 0 bases, with 10 bases between. Germline-derived CDR1 and CDR2 are SGDLS and YYNGEE. DNA for the CDR3: TGTGCCAGCAGCGTTCAGTCACTAAGCACAGATACGCAGTATTTT. Its translation is CASSVQSLSTDTQYF.

This clone appeared once. The chain recombines TRBV4-2 with TRBJ2-1, with 12 nucleotides matching TRBD2. The CDR3 covers 17 residues. Germline trimming cut 3 bases from V and 9 bases from J; bases unmatched to any gene: 12. Germline CDR1 and CDR2: LGHNA and YNFKEQ. The CDR3 DNA follows: TGTGCCAGCAGCCACGGTTCCGGGACTAGCGGGCCTTTTGAGCAGTTCTTC. Encoded protein: CASSHGSGTSGPFEQFF.

The J gene is TRBJ2-3, the V gene TRBV28, with 11 nucleotides matching TRBD2. CDR1 is MDHEN, CDR2 SYDVKM, per germline. CDR3 length equals 15 residues. V was clipped by 5 bases and J by 4 bases; unmatched bases: 5. The CDR3 here is CASSGLSGGADTQYF. In DNA, the CDR3 is TGTGCCAGCAGTGGGCTTAGCGGGGGGGCAGATACGCAGTATTTT.

This clone was counted only a few times. This sequence joins TRBV7-9 and TRBJ1-1; maybe TRBD1 (5 bases). The V end lost 3 bases, the J end lost 6 bases, and 8 bases lay between the germline ends. Germline V lookup: CDR1 SEHNR, CDR2 FQNEAQ (reference sequence). This CDR3 region has 12 residues. CDR3 loop: CASSLQGSEAFF. CDR3 DNA sequence: TGTGCCAGCAGCTTGCAGGGATCTGAAGCTTTCTTT.